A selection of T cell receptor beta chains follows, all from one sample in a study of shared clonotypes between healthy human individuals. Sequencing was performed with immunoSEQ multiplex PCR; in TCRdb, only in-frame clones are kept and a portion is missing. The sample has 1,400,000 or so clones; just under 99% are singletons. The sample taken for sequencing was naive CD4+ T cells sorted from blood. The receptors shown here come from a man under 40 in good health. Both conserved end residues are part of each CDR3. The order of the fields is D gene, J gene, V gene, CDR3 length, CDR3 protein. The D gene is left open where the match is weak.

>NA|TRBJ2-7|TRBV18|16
CASSPRSQGIPYEQYF
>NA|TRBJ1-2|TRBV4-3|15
CASSQGRGRVDGYTF
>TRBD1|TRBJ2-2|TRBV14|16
CASSIRQGAFSGELFF
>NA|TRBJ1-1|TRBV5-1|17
CASSLAVGGFLNTEAFF
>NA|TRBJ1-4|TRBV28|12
CASSLPLEKLFF
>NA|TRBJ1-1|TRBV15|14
CATSSRNGIHEAFF
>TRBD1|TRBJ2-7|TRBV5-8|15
CASSFEGTDPSEQYF
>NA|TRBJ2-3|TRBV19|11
CASTSADTQYF
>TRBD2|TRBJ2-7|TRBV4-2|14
CASSTREGGDEQYF
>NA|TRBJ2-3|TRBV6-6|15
CASSYSGLTADTQYF
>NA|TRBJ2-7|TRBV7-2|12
CASSLGAYEQYF
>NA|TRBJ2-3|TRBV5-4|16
CASSLDAQRSTDTQYF
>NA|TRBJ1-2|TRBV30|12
CAWGPLNYGYTF
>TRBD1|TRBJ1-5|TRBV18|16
CASSLTDGQGVEPQHF
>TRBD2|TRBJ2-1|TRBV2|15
CASSGRRGSYNEQFF
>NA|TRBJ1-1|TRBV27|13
CASSLLWGSEAFF
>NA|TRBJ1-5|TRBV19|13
CATGLRPREPQHF